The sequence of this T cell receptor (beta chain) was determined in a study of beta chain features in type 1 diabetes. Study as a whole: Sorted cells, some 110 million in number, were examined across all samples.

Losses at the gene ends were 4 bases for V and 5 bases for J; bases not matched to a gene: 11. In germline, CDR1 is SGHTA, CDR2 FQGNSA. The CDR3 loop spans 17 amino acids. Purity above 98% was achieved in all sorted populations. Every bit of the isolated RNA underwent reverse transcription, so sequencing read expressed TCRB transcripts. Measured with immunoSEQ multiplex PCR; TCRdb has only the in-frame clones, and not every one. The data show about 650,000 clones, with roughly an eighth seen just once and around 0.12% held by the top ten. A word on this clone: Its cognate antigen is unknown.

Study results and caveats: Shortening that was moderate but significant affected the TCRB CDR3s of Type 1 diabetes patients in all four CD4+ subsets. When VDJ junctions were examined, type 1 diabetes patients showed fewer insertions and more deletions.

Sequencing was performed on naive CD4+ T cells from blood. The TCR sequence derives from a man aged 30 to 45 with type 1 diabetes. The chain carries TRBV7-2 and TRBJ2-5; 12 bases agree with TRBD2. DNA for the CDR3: TGTGCCAGCAGCTCGGGACTAGCGGGCCCAGAGGGGGAGACCCAGTACTTC. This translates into CASSSGLAGPEGETQYF.